This entry features one T cell receptor (beta chain) sequence. What it recognizes is unknown. Method: immunoSEQ multiplex PCR; TCRdb's copy keeps in-frame clones and lacks some. The sample shows tens of thousands of clones, approximately 89% of them seen only once. The data stem from a study of OX40 agonist ivuxolimab in advanced cancers. At the level of the study: Partial responses were achieved by three patients, one with hepatocellular carcinoma and two with cutaneous melanoma.

Unmatched junction bases numbered 11, after V lost 5 bases and J lost 5 bases. Germline V lookup: CDR1 SGHNT, CDR2 YENEEA. CDR3 size: 15 residues. Study results and limitations: At doses 0.1 to 3.0 mg/kg, CD4+ and CD8+ clones expanded.

V usage is TRBV11-3 and J usage is TRBJ2-5; 7 bases align to TRBD2. The receptor comes from an adult with an advanced solid tumor such as melanoma, head and neck, liver or kidney cancer. The sequencing here drew on CD4+ or CD8+ T cells sorted from blood, taken in a trial of the OX40 agonist ivuxolimab. In DNA form, the CDR3 reads TGTGCCAGCAGCGACCGGACCCTGGGAGGGGAGACCCAGTACTTC. The encoded protein is CASSDRTLGGETQYF. The full variable domain, in which reference TRBV11-3 and TRBJ2-5 provide the parts outside the CDR3, is EAGVVQSPRYKIIEKKQPVAFWCNPISGHNTLYWYLQNLGQGPELLIRYENEEAVDDSQLPKDRFSAERLKGVDSTLKIQPAELGDSAVYLCASSDRTLGGETQYFGPGTRLLVL.